Below, 9 T cell receptor beta chains from the same sample are listed, as sequenced in a study of T cells in localized non-small cell lung cancer. TCRdb keeps only in-frame clones here, not all; method: immunoSEQ multiplex PCR. The repertoire holds some 980 clones, with less than 25% as singletons. The sample consisted of normal lung tissue next to the tumor, taken before any cancer treatment. The source of these receptors is a female donor older than 55 with stage I lung adenocarcinoma.

The chain combines TRBV9 with TRBJ2-5; D call uncertain. The CDR3 length is 12 residues. V lost 5 bases and J lost 7, with 12 bases in between. Germline loops: CDR1 SGDLS, CDR2 YYNGEE. CDR3 residues: CASSGEDGTQYF. The CDR3 coding sequence is TGTGCCAGCAGTGGTGAGGACGGGACCCAGTACTTC.

The rearrangement links TRBV11-3 to TRBJ2-7; 10 nucleotides agree with TRBD1. CDR1 is SGHNT and CDR2 is YENEEA in the germline V gene. J was trimmed by 4 bases and V by 7 bases; bases with no gene match: 7. The CDR3 covers 14 residues. CDR3 bases: TGTGCCAGCAACCCGGGACAGGGGATGTACGAGCAGTACTTC. Amino acid sequence: CASNPGQGMYEQYF.

This clone was seen a handful of times. The chain joins TRBV6-8 to TRBJ2-5; the D is unclear. Deletions cut 6 bases from V and 1 base from J, with 15 bases between. In germline, CDR1 is MNHGY, CDR2 SAAAGT. The CDR3 loop spans 15 amino acids. The CDR3 DNA follows: TGTGCCAGCAGCCCCACCGCTAGACCCCAAGAGACCCAGTACTTC. Protein sequence: CASSPTARPQETQYF.

This clone rates as medium-sized (0.01 to 0.1%). The chain links TRBV11-3 to TRBJ2-5; tentatively, D is TRBD1 or TRBD2 (5 bases each). The CDR3 is 16 amino acids. The V gene's germline CDR1 is SGHNT and CDR2 YENEEA. V shed 4 bases and J shed 2 bases, with 17 bases lying between them. The CDR3 loop is CASSSTAGTTQETQYF. Written as DNA, the CDR3 is TGTGCCAGCAGCTCGACAGCTGGGACCACACAAGAGACCCAGTACTTC. Using reference TRBV11-3 and TRBJ2-5 for the parts outside the CDR3, the full variable domain is EAGVVQSPRYKIIEKKQPVAFWCNPISGHNTLYWYLQNLGQGPELLIRYENEEAVDDSQLPKDRFSAERLKGVDSTLKIQPAELGDSAVYLCASSSTAGTTQETQYFGPGTRLLVL.

J is TRBJ2-7 and V is TRBV28, with TRBD2 matching 8 bases. The V gene end was trimmed by 6 bases and the J gene end by 3 bases; junction bases not matched to a gene: 10. Germline lookup yields CDR1 MDHEN and CDR2 SYDVKM. The CDR3 sequence is 15 residues long. The chain's CDR3 is CASSSPGGRLYEQYF. For the CDR3, the DNA is TGTGCCAGCAGCTCTCCGGGGGGGCGACTCTACGAGCAGTACTTC. The full variable domain, rest sourced from reference TRBV28 and TRBJ2-7, is DVKVTQSSRYLVKRTGEKVFLECVQDMDHENMFWYRQDPGLGLRLIYFSYDVKMKEKGDIPEGYSVSREKKERFSLILESASTNQTSMYLCASSSPGGRLYEQYFGPGTRLTVT.

V usage is TRBV11-3 and J usage is TRBJ2-1; D gene ambiguous. Germline V gives CDR1 SGHNT, CDR2 YENEEA. Trimming shortened V by 1 base and J by 7 bases, and 11 bases separated the two germline ends. CDR3 length equals 14 residues. For the CDR3, the DNA is TGTGCCAGCAGCTTAGTCCTCCTGGGGAATGAGCAGTTCTTC. Translation gives CASSLVLLGNEQFF. Based on the CDR3 plus reference TRBV11-3 and TRBJ2-1, the full variable domain is EAGVVQSPRYKIIEKKQPVAFWCNPISGHNTLYWYLQNLGQGPELLIRYENEEAVDDSQLPKDRFSAERLKGVDSTLKIQPAELGDSAVYLCASSLVLLGNEQFFGPGTRLTVL.

This chain connects TRBV5-1 to TRBJ1-2; tentative D call: TRBD1 (6 bases). The CDR3 contains 15 residues. In germline, CDR1 is SGHRS, CDR2 YFSETQ. Trimming took 4 bases from V and 4 from J, leaving 17 bases between them. The CDR3 nucleotides are TGCGCCAGCAGCCCCGGGACACTATACTTCTATGGCTACACCTTC. Translation gives CASSPGTLYFYGYTF.

This chain connects TRBV18 to TRBJ2-7; TRBD2 matches at 8 bases. CDR1 and CDR2 from the germline V gene are KGHSH and LQKENI. This CDR3 is 14 amino acids long. V was pared by 6 bases and J by 7 bases, with 11 bases of the junction left unmatched. The CDR3 is CASSPISGTDEQYF. The CDR3, as DNA: TGTGCCAGCTCCCCGATTAGCGGGACCGATGAGCAGTACTTC.

By share, this clone counts as medium-sized. The chain couples TRBV11-3 to TRBJ2-5; TRBD2 matches 12 bases. The germline gives CDR1 SGHNT, CDR2 YENEEA. This CDR3 is 17 amino acids long. V lost 3 bases and J lost 0; bases outside the gene matches: 5. This CDR3 is CASSFYGLAGYQETQYF. CDR3 DNA: TGTGCCAGCAGCTTTTACGGACTAGCGGGGTACCAAGAGACCCAGTACTTC.